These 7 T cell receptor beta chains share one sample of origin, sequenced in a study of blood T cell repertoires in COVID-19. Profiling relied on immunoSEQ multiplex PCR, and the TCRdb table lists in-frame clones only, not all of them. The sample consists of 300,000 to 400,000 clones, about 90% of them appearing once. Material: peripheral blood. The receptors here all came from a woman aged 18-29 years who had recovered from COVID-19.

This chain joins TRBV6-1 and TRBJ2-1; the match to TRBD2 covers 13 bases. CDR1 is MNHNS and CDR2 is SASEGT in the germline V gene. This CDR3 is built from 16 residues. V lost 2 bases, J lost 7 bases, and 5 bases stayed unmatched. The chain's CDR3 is CASSERLAGGQNEQFF. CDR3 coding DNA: TGTGCCAGCAGTGAACGACTAGCGGGAGGTCAAAATGAGCAGTTCTTC.

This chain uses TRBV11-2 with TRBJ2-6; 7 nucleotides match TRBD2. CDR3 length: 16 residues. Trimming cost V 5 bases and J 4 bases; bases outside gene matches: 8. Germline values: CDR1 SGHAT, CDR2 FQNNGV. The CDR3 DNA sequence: TGTGCCAGCAGCCCCGGGGAGGGGTTAGGGGCCAACGTCCTGACTTTC. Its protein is CASSPGEGLGANVLTF.

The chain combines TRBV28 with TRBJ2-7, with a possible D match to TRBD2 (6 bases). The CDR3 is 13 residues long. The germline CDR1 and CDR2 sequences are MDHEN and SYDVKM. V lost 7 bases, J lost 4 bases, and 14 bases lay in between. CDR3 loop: CASTEAGRYEQYV. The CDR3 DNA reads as TGTGCCAGCACTGAGGCGGGAAGGTACGAGCAGTACGTC.

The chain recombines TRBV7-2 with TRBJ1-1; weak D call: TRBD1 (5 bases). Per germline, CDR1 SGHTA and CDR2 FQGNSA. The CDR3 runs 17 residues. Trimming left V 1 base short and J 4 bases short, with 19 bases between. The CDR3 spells CASSLDVRAFFFTEAFF. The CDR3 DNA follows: TGTGCCAGCAGCTTAGACGTCAGGGCTTTTTTTTTCACTGAAGCTTTCTTT.

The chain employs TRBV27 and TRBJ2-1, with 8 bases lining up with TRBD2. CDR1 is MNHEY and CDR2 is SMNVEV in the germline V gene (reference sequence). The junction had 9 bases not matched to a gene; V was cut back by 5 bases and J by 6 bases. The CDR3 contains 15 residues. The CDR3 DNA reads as TGTGCCAGCAGTCGGGGGACTAGAGGGGGCAATGAGCAGTTCTTC. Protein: CASSRGTRGGNEQFF.

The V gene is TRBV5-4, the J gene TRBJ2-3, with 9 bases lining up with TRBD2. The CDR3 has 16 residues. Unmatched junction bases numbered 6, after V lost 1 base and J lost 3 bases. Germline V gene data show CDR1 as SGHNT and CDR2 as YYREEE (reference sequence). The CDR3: CASSLFGSGRTDTQYF. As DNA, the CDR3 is TGTGCCAGCAGCTTGTTCGGTAGCGGGAGAACAGATACGCAGTATTTT.

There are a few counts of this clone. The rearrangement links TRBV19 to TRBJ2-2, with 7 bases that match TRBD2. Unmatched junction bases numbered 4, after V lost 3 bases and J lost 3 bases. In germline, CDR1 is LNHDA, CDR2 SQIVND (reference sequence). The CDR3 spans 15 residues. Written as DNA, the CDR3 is TGTGCCAGTAGTATCGCGGGGGACCACACCGGGGAGCTGTTTTTT. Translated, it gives CASSIAGDHTGELFF.